This T cell receptor (beta chain) was found in a study of tumor and adjacent non-tumor tissue in lung cancer. Study-level findings and limits: Tumor repertoires had a smaller top 100 clone share than normal lung. TCR diversity was significantly greater in tumor than normal lung tissue. Higher tumor TCR diversity was associated with shorter survival.

The template was RNA from unsorted bulk tissue. Donors were chemotherapy-naive, newly diagnosed lung cancer surgical patients in China, August–late 2014. Germline-derived CDR1 and CDR2 are DFQATT and SNEGSKA (reference sequence). This CDR3 spans 16 amino acids. Trimming stripped 6 bases from V and 5 bases from J, with 25 bases between. A modified ARM-PCR protocol with three rounds of nested PCR amplified TCRbeta. TCRdb used MiXCR to reprocess the multiplex PCR reads, holding one entry per CDR3 protein. The table shows around 210,000 distinct CDR3 sequences, with 71% occurring only once. This clonotype has just a few counts. Its target is unknown.

Sequenced sample: lung tumor tissue. The chain has TRBV20-1 and TRBJ1-2; D call uncertain. The origin of this receptor is a man between 60 and 75 years old with non-small cell lung cancer. CDR3 in DNA: TGCAGTGCCACATCAGTCCAGGACCTTATGGGATATGGCTACACCTTC. Protein product: CSATSVQDLMGYGYTF.